This entry is about one TCR beta chain. Its cognate antigen has yet to be identified. Base qualities are not at hand, and no much larger clone is one base apart. Enrolling through a virtual design, the prospective study's participants ranged in age from roughly 18 to 89 years and lived across some 23 United States geographic areas. In the prospective study, participants were assigned to cohorts based on the clinical history participants reported in a screening survey and a study questionnaire. Recovered participants in ImmuneRACE Cohort 3 were defined by two consecutive negative NP/OP PCR tests, clearance by a healthcare professional, or resolution of symptoms. Mobile phlebotomists in the prospective study collected whole blood, serum and a nasopharyngeal or oropharyngeal swab from every participant. Participants in the prospective study had the option to provide additional blood draws and questionnaires over a roughly 2-month period. Before DNA extraction, prospective study blood samples were shipped either frozen or at room temperature.

The sample belongs to a study of blood T cell repertoires in COVID-19 (dated by TCRdb to 2020 to 2022). About the investigation overall: Samples covering the acute and convalescent phases of COVID-19 were provided by collaborators in the United States, Italy and Spain. The prospective study material was composed of cDNA or gDNA derived from T cells, B-cell-depleted T cells, or PBMCs. Deeply sampled blood TCRbeta repertoires from subjects exposed to, actively infected with, or recovered from COVID-19 were included in the dataset. The repertoires were made available in a free public database intended to serve as a resource for research on the immune response to SARS-CoV-2. The samples were drawn from the first 160 participants of the ongoing ImmuneRACE study and from some 1,300 subjects provided by 6 global collaborators. Nearly every sample came with metadata listing a de-identified subject ID, COVID-19 status, age in years and sex. HLA class I and class II types, where available, came from metadata supplied by the sample provider rather than from assay-based typing. On the study overall, not on this receptor specifically: Clinical and demographic metadata were provided uncurated, with the amount varying by source and participant.

The CDR3 holds 13 amino acids from the cysteine to the phenylalanine. Only the CDR3 portion is preserved as DNA: 39 bases, with reading frame beginning at the first base. For CDR1 and CDR2, the germline V gene (reference sequence) lists LGHDT and YNNKEL. V ends up 6 bases short and J 5 bases short, with an unmatched junction base count of 0. The immunoSEQ Assay, a bias-controlled multiplex PCR, was used to amplify TCRbeta CDR3 regions from genomic DNA. Concerning the study's data processing: Within the assay, amplification of reference gene primers was used to estimate how many nucleated cells each sample contained. To quantify the absolute abundance of each unique TCRbeta CDR3 rearrangement, sequence reads were collapsed and filtered. For each sample, productive Simpson clonality was calculated by taking the square root of Simpson's diversity index across productive rearrangements. Drawn from immuneACCESS, this table holds only the in-frame rearrangements with V and J called that TCRdb kept. Clones are partly lost; checked studies trace under half to an unresolved V gene and leave the rest unexplained. That table is the source of V, J and clone size, and D and trimming were worked out from the DNA. The sample table contains around 250,000 clones; only one count was recorded for around nine tenths of them. The top ten clonotypes cover 3.5% to 5% of the sample.

The receptor was derived from a woman aged 25-40 years who had recovered from COVID-19. Sequenced: PBMCs or T cells enriched from blood (not recorded which). The sequence is built from TRBV3-1 (or the pseudogene TRBV3-2) and TRBJ2-2; TRBD2 matches 10 bases in the middle. At the DNA level, the sequence is TGTGCCAGCAGACTAGCGGGGACCGGGGAGCTGTTTTTT. Its translation reads: CASRLAGTGELFF.